This TCR beta chain was sequenced in a study of T-cell reconstitution after alpha-beta-depleted transplantation in children. Using unique molecular identifiers, the investigators prepared the TCRbeta library. TCRdb fed the PCR reads into MiXCR, producing one record per CDR3 protein. The sample has hundreds of thousands of distinct CDR3 sequences, around 25% seen once. This clonotype came up many times. The CDR3 spans 13 residues. Germline values: CDR1 DFQATT, CDR2 SNEGSKA (reference sequence). V dropped 3 bases and J dropped 4; count of bases not matched to a gene: 3. The receptor was isolated from a girl aged 2-9 years with Fanconi anemia, due to receive a stem cell transplant. Sequencing was performed on PBMCs, taken before TCRalphabeta/CD19-depleted stem cell transplant. The gene calls are TRBV20-1 and TRBJ1-5, with 7 bases lining up with TRBD1. This CDR3 reads CSARTGSNQPQHF. The CDR3 bases are TGCAGTGCTAGGACAGGGTCGAATCAGCCCCAGCATTTT.